One sample yielded the 9 T cell receptor beta chains listed below, sequenced in a study of T cell changes during pregnancy in multiple sclerosis. The assay was immunoSEQ multiplex PCR, and TCRdb's table has in-frame clones only and misses some. In the table there are 45,000 to 70,000 clones, about 92% of which are singletons. The input for sequencing was CD4+ T cells from peripheral blood mononuclear cells, taken after pregnancy. The receptors derive from a female donor with multiple sclerosis, enrolled in a pregnancy study.

DNA for the CDR3: TGTGCCAGCAAGGGGGCAGGAACCTACGAGCAGTACTTC. Its translation is CASKGAGTYEQYF. The chain has TRBV27 and TRBJ2-7; 7 bases agree with TRBD1. CDR3 length: 13 residues. Germline V gives CDR1 MNHEY, CDR2 SMNVEV (reference sequence). The V gene end was trimmed by 7 bases and the J gene end by 2 bases; junction bases not matched to a gene: 5.

This chain uses TRBV28 with TRBJ1-4; TRBD1 is a possible D gene (5 bases). The germline V gene encodes CDR1 MDHEN and CDR2 SYDVKM. The CDR3 sequence is 15 residues long. The V and J ends lost 1 base and 5 bases respectively, with 11 bases between them. The chain's CDR3 is CASSLSQGGNEKLFF. The CDR3 region has the DNA TGTGCCAGCAGTTTATCGCAGGGAGGGAATGAAAAACTGTTTTTT. Together with reference TRBV28 and TRBJ1-4, the CDR3 gives the full variable domain: DVKVTQSSRYLVKRTGEKVFLECVQDMDHENMFWYRQDPGLGLRLIYFSYDVKMKEKGDIPEGYSVSREKKERFSLILESASTNQTSMYLCASSLSQGGNEKLFFGSGTQLSVL.

The V gene is TRBV6-5, the J gene TRBJ1-2, with TRBD1 as a possible D gene (5 bases). This CDR3 has 15 residues. The germline CDR1 and CDR2 sequences are MNHEY and SVGAGI. Trimming took off 7 bases at V and 1 base at J, with 16 bases between the two ends. CDR3 sequence: CASTRAGVLNYGYTF. The CDR3, as DNA: TGTGCCAGCACTCGAGCGGGGGTCCTTAACTATGGCTACACCTTC.

This rearrangement joins TRBV7-2 to TRBJ2-6; 7 bases fit TRBD1. The CDR3 sequence is 15 residues long. Losses at the gene ends were 6 bases for V and 2 bases for J; bases not matched to a gene: 4. The germline CDR1 and CDR2 sequences are SGHTA and FQGNSA. CDR3: CASRPTGAGANVLTF. In DNA, the CDR3 is TGTGCCAGCAGGCCAACAGGGGCTGGGGCCAACGTCCTGACTTTC.

The chain uses TRBV18 and TRBJ1-4; D gene uncertain. This CDR3 spans 13 amino acids. CDR1 and CDR2 (germline): KGHSH, LQKENI. The V and J ends lost 6 bases and 4 bases respectively, with 9 bases between them. CDR3 DNA sequence: TGTGCCAGCTCGGGCTCGGATAATGAAAAACTGTTTTTT. This translates into CASSGSDNEKLFF.

This clone was recorded once. V is TRBV27 and J is TRBJ2-7, with 7 bases fitting TRBD1. V shed 3 bases and J 9 bases; nucleotides not matched to a gene: 8. The CDR3 has 13 amino acids. The V gene's germline CDR1 is MNHEY and CDR2 SMNVEV (reference sequence). The CDR3 DNA follows: TGTGCCAGCAGTTTGGGACAGAACCTTGGGCAGTACTTC. It translates to CASSLGQNLGQYF.

This chain links TRBV6-5 with TRBJ2-7; D might be TRBD1 (6 bases). This CDR3 region has 16 residues. Trimming stripped 0 bases from V and 1 base from J, with 13 bases between. Germline assignment: CDR1 MNHEY and CDR2 SVGAGI. The CDR3 DNA follows: TGTGCCAGCAGTTACTCAGGGGCAGGGGTATCCTACGAGCAGTACTTC. Translation: CASSYSGAGVSYEQYF.

The chain combines TRBV9 with TRBJ2-2; 8 bases match TRBD2. Looked up from germline, CDR1 is SGDLS and CDR2 is YYNGEE. Trimming removed 4 bases from V and 2 bases from J; junction bases left unmatched: 19. The CDR3 contains 20 residues. CDR3 DNA sequence: TGTGCCAGCAGCCCTCGTGGATCAGCGGGGGCCCTTTTAAACACCGGGGAGCTGTTTTTT. Its translation is CASSPRGSAGALLNTGELFF.

The chain couples TRBV2 to TRBJ1-1; the D gene is possibly TRBD1 (6 bases). The V gene's germline CDR1 is SNHLY and CDR2 FYNNEI. V lost 4 bases, J lost 1 base, and 7 bases lay in between. CDR3 length: 13 amino acids. CDR3 in amino acids: CASSGQENTEAFF. CDR3 DNA sequence: TGTGCCAGCAGTGGACAGGAGAACACTGAAGCTTTCTTT.